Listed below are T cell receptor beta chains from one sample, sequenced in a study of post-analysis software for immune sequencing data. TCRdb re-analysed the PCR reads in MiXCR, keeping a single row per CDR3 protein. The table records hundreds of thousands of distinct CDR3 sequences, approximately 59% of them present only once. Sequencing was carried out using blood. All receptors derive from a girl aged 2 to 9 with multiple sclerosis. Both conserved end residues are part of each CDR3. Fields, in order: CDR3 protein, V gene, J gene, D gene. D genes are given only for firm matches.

CASSHGSWHEQFF	TRBV3-1	TRBJ2-1	.
CASSEIGPTGELFF	TRBV25-1	TRBJ2-2	.
CASSQDAAGGNQETQYF	TRBV4-3	TRBJ2-5	TRBD2
CASSPLRGQGDNEQFF	TRBV6-5	TRBJ2-1	TRBD1
CAISESQPQETQYF	TRBV10-3	TRBJ2-5	.
CATREERGYNEQFF	TRBV6-6	TRBJ2-1	TRBD2
CACSVGLTNTEAFF	TRBV9	TRBJ1-1	.
CASSGPKYHPTNSRDGDQPQHF	TRBV21-1	TRBJ1-5	.
CAISDRGRETQYF	TRBV10-3	.	.
CASSLALRASGQETQYF	TRBV7-2	TRBJ2-5	TRBD2
CSASATISDTQYF	TRBV20-1	TRBJ2-3	.
CASSPPGTSGGGNEQFF	TRBV9	TRBJ2-1	TRBD2
CASSEDIVPAGEQFF	TRBV6-5	TRBJ2-1	.
CASSYEGAIRDTQYF	TRBV6-6	TRBJ2-3	TRBD1
CASSLLAGEVDTQYF	TRBV7-2	TRBJ2-3	TRBD2
CSVGGTLSTDTQYF	TRBV29-1	TRBJ2-3	.
CASSQELWGIGYGYTF	TRBV4-2	TRBJ1-2	.
CSARDGLRVSTDTQYF	TRBV20-1	TRBJ2-3	.
CASSAGFRGQGANGYTF	TRBV9	TRBJ1-2	TRBD1
CASSPPSGPKLFF	TRBV12-3/TRBV12-4	TRBJ1-4	.
CASSFGGTSGRRGSSYNEQFF	TRBV7-3	TRBJ2-1	TRBD2
CAWGQKLWSEKLFF	TRBV30	TRBJ1-4	.
CASSPRLGYEQYF	TRBV12-3/TRBV12-4	TRBJ2-7	.
CASSLSAGVTGYTF	TRBV7-9	TRBJ1-2	.
CASSLPGRLRSSNEQFF	TRBV5-1	TRBJ2-1	.
CASSLTGERYEQYF	TRBV13	TRBJ2-7	TRBD1
CATSDTGTYNEQFF	TRBV24-1	TRBJ2-1	.
CSAKQNRDTQYF	TRBV20-1	TRBJ2-3	.
CSARGDLNNEQFF	TRBV20-1	TRBJ2-1	.
CASSVAGFDYNEQFF	TRBV3-1	TRBJ2-1	TRBD2
CASSQGTVNNPYEQYF	TRBV7-6	TRBJ2-7	TRBD1
CASSFDWDRRSYNEQFF	TRBV11-1	TRBJ2-1	.
CASSPDTGTSGANEQFF	TRBV5-1	TRBJ2-1	TRBD2
CSAKLAFRQETQYF	TRBV20-1	TRBJ2-5	TRBD2
CASSLAGQGAMETQYF	TRBV7-6	TRBJ2-5	TRBD1
CASVDAGSYEQYF	TRBV2	TRBJ2-7	.
CASSADRGQRPTKNTGELFF	TRBV18	TRBJ2-2	TRBD1
CASRMFEGGNEKLFF	TRBV6-5	TRBJ1-4	.
CASSYGINYGYTF	TRBV27	TRBJ1-2	.
CSASPGTSGGNEQFF	TRBV20-1	TRBJ2-1	TRBD2
CSAAKPSGGRYEQYF	TRBV20-1	TRBJ2-7	TRBD2
CASSRDRFYEQYF	TRBV6-5	TRBJ2-7	.
CAPPRVVNSPLHF	TRBV27	TRBJ1-6	.
CASSLVGLVTYQETQYF	TRBV11-3	TRBJ2-5	TRBD2
CAISAGGSSTDTQYF	TRBV10-3	TRBJ2-3	TRBD2
CSVRGGGETQYF	TRBV20-1	TRBJ2-5	.
CASRLSIVTEAFF	TRBV12-3/TRBV12-4	TRBJ1-1	.
CASSQGYRGLGNQPQHF	TRBV4-3	TRBJ1-5	TRBD1
CASRAGTPEKLFF	TRBV12-3/TRBV12-4	TRBJ1-4	.
CASSYSGRGKNIQYF	TRBV12-3/TRBV12-4	TRBJ2-4	TRBD2
CASISLGEGNEQFF	TRBV12-3/TRBV12-4	TRBJ2-1	TRBD2
CASLPDNTYEQYF	TRBV6-1	TRBJ2-7	.
CASSLGLTHNEQFF	TRBV12-3/TRBV12-4	TRBJ2-1	TRBD2
CATSRDNSFRSTNEKLFF	TRBV15	TRBJ1-4	.
CSVELAPSSYNEQFF	TRBV29-1	TRBJ2-1	.
CSAALGEDTQYF	TRBV20-1	TRBJ2-3	.
CASSLGGVGTYEQYF	TRBV7-6	TRBJ2-7	.
CASSQRTGTEGSSYEQYF	TRBV12-3/TRBV12-4	TRBJ2-7	TRBD1
CASSFVAGDSYEQYF	TRBV7-9	TRBJ2-7	TRBD2